Given below is one T cell receptor (beta chain) in context. Only one count was recorded for this clone. No antigen is known for it. No base-level quality is on record; no much larger clone is a single base apart. This record comes from a study of cytomegalovirus exposure and HLA in healthy donors (dated by TCRdb to about 2017). Broadly, across the study: According to an earlier analysis of around 600 of the donors, 200 million or so T cells yielded roughly 100 million unique TCR beta sequences and 276 Gb of sequence data. High-throughput TCR immunosequencing, statistical association of individual TCRs with disease status, and machine learning were combined to predict cytomegalovirus infection status. In a later analysis, previously published TCR beta repertoires from several hundred donors were re-analyzed and high-resolution HLA genotyping was added so that TCR occurrence patterns could be studied. Rather than using new phenotypic data, the later analysis identified candidate immune exposures from TCR beta sequences and from how often those sequences occurred across donors. In an earlier analysis of 587 of the donors, high-throughput TCR beta sequencing was used to judge whether each TCR beta V gene segment behaved as functional or pseudogenic. All discovery cohort repertoires had been generated using a single sequencing platform. Besides the first cohort of 550 to 750 subjects, a separate validation cohort made up of 120 or so different subjects was used. The study was designed to test whether signatures of past pathogen exposure could be identified by cataloging public T cell receptors. The study profiled the T cell repertoires of hundreds of subjects by immunosequencing and related them to cytomegalovirus serostatus. Several DR-DQ haplotypes were treated as single units for association and clustering because of strong linkage in the cohort. Donor age, sex, ethnicity and CMV serostatus were compiled together with the repertoire data. Typing coverage differed by locus: A, B, C, DRB1 and DQB1 were typed in roughly 629-640 donors, DQA1 in 522, DPA1 in around 580, and DPB1 in approximately 450. Of the roughly 420 genotyped donors, 80% to 90% were placed in the genetic ancestry cluster associated with self-reported Caucasian donors. Across roughly 420 genotyped donors of the cohort, an average of approximately 240,000 unique TCR beta nucleotide sequences per donor were sequenced, and roughly 20% of those sequences were non-productive. A later genetic analysis used genome-wide SNP genotypes for about 60% of the roughly 700 donors, treating that subset as a discovery cohort. HLA typing covered class I and class II loci at four-digit resolution. An early release that covered about 600 HLA-typed donors contained 250 to 350 gigabases of sequencing data and some 87 million unique TCR sequences. Summary of the overall study and its limitations: Cytomegalovirus status was reported to be diagnosed by the classifier with high specificity and sensitivity in both the original and validation cohorts. In a later genetic analysis, fewer N-insertions in productive TCRs were reported among donors in an Asian-associated ancestry cluster than the roughly 700-donor mean. The presence/absence analyses assumed that sequencing depth was roughly uniform across donors, and that assumption may not be true. The study gave a list of 150 to 200 TCR beta chains associated with cytomegalovirus. According to a later analysis, most CMV-associated TCR beta chains appeared to be HLA-restricted, and the HLA associations seemed to be driven largely by CMV exposure. While some public TCRs were present in many individuals, most TCR sequences turned up only very rarely across donors. A group of highly shared sequence variants was considered likely to be a technical artifact of the sequencing pipeline. A further reported finding was that TCR beta sequences accurately predicted the HLA-A and HLA-B alleles for most subjects in the first cohort. The authors suggested that the approach could potentially be generalized to other disease states and immunological phenotypes. Linkage disequilibrium might explain the correlated functional status among segregating V segments, but an unknown experimental factor could not be ruled out. A later analysis found that TCR association rates varied across HLA loci, with DRB1 alleles showing the most associated TCRs and HLA-C alleles the fewest. In a later genetic analysis, a missense DCLRE1C variant was associated with V-gene and J-gene trimming of TCR beta chains, and the association was replicated in an independent cohort. The only immune exposure information available for the cohort was CMV serostatus. Because some donors lacked HLA typing at each locus, the association tests relied only on the typed subset. Over 15 rarely observed V segments, including chromosome 9 orphons, were excluded from the earlier analysis of approximately 500 of the donors because counts were too low. When HLA alleles, especially DR and DQ, strongly co-occurred, attributing TCR associations to individual alleles was difficult. Several of the top co-occurrence clusters appeared to be linked to parvovirus B19, influenza, CMV and Epstein-Barr virus, according to a later analysis. Three of the identified cytomegalovirus-associated TCR beta chains were confirmed in vitro to be specific for cytomegalovirus antigens. Broadly in line with IMGT annotations, most TCR beta V segments showed up in productive rearrangements about 87% or about 30% of the time in an earlier analysis of around 550 of the donors. Because the 87-base-pair reads could not distinguish some IMGT-functional V segments, including TRBV6-2 and TRBV6-3, those segments were excluded. In this cohort, only TCR beta chains were sequenced, and detectable features were limited by the absence of alpha or paired-chain data. Compared with equally common non-associated chains, HLA-associated TCR beta chains in a later analysis were more clonally expanded and had lower generation probabilities. Specific HLA alleles were associated with 16,951 TCR beta sequences at a false discovery rate of 0.05 in a later analysis.

The CDR3 contains 14 residues, cysteine and phenylalanine counted. Of the read, only the CDR3 DNA is kept; its 42 bases are in frame from base 1. As encoded in the germline V gene, CDR1 is SGDLS while CDR2 is YYNGEE. Clipping removes 5 bases from V and 4 bases from J, with 3 as the unmatched junction base count. The cohort was made up of roughly 670 healthy bone marrow donors. At the time of sampling, every cohort member was nominally healthy, though immune exposures that went unrecorded were likely present. The donor tested CMV seronegative and was one of the 352 seronegative cohort members. Each donor provided a peripheral blood sample, and peripheral blood mononuclear cells were used for TCR beta sequencing. Genomic DNA was extracted from the blood cell samples with the Qiagen DNeasy Blood Extraction Kit. The library was built by means of the immunoSEQ multiplex PCR assay. For the multiplex PCR, a mixture combining 60 forward primers for TCR Vbeta segments and 13 reverse primers for TCR Jbeta segments was used. Amplification of the CDR3 region of rearranged TCR beta genes was performed with a multiplex PCR assay on genomic DNA. On the Illumina HiSeq System, the amplified TCR beta libraries were sequenced as 87-base-pair reads. The original methods were these. Across the 700 or so repertoires, a later analysis counted 78 million or so unique TCR beta chains, 9.5 million to 12 million of which were shared by at least two donors. Raw reads were error-corrected and collapsed into unique sequences with a nearest-neighbor algorithm that merged closely related sequences to remove PCR and sequencing errors. CDR3 sequences were aligned to IMGT reference sequences to assign V, D and J gene segments. For a sequence to be retained, a match of at least six nucleotides was required to both a V gene segment and a J gene segment. Rearrangements were classified as productive when the CDR3 lacked stop codons and remained in frame with V and J, and all other rearrangements were classified as non-productive. CDR3 was defined by IMGT convention, running from the second conserved V-encoded cysteine to the conserved J-encoded phenylalanine. Sequences without an unambiguous match to a single V gene segment were excluded from the earlier analysis of a few hundred of the donors. An earlier analysis of under 750 of the donors called V segments functional above 56.7% productive rearrangements and segregating when the between-donor standard deviation exceeded 5%. To diagnose cytomegalovirus status from the catalog of TCR beta chain sequences, a statistical classification framework was built. V and J gene assignment, in a later analysis, came from comparing TCR nucleotide sequences with IMGT/GENE-DB human TR gene sequences. In a later analysis, CDR3 sequences and most-parsimonious VDJ recombination scenarios were assigned using the TCRdist pipeline. In a later analysis, each TCR beta chain was defined by its CDR3 amino acid sequence together with its V-gene family, and reads lacking a unique V-gene family were excluded. To address suspected cross-contamination and a sequencing artifact, a later analysis removed a few hundred highly shared, low-generation-probability nucleotide sequences. In a later analysis, a clonal expansion index was calculated for each public chain from normalized within-repertoire ranks of inferred template counts. Generation probabilities in a later analysis came from a VDJ recombination model fitted to out-of-frame rearrangements, and those results were checked against IGoR. Hypergeometric tests were used in a later analysis to score TCR-TCR, TCR-HLA and TCR-CMV co-occurrence, with a repertoire-size bias correction applied to the TCR pairs. In a later analysis, false discovery rates were estimated by permuting HLA or CMV assignments 20 times. In a later analysis, co-occurring TCRs were grouped using DBSCAN, and TCRdist sequence similarity was added for clustering within HLA-allele-positive subsets. Repertoires with fewer than 30,000 or more than 120,000 public chains, plus five repertoires with anomalous nucleotide sharing, were excluded from co-occurrence clustering. TCRdb limited this immuneACCESS table to in-frame rearrangements with V and J called. A share of clones is missing; checked studies link under half to unresolved V genes, and the rest is unexplained. The V and J calls and clone size come from that table; D and trimming were worked out from the DNA. This sample comprises approximately 88,000 clones, around 80% of them detected only once. Around 2% of the sample comes from the top ten.

The sequenced sample consisted of PBMCs. The rearranged chain carries TRBV9 and TRBJ2-2, with 9 bases in between that match TRBD2. The origin of this receptor is a man aged 18 to 29 in good health and CMV-seronegative. The CDR3 region reads CASRAGGITGELFF. The DNA reads as follows: TGTGCCAGCAGGGCGGGGGGGATCACCGGGGAGCTGTTTTTT.